The 22 T cell receptor beta chains below come from one sample, sequenced in a study of shared clonotypes between healthy human individuals. The assay was immunoSEQ multiplex PCR, and TCRdb's table has in-frame clones only and misses some. The sample has some 1.5 million clones; roughly 96% are singletons. The source material was naive CD4+ T cells sorted from blood. The subset is: CD45RA+ positively selected. The receptors stem from a man aged 25 to 45 in good health.

The chain carries TRBV15 and TRBJ2-7; 9 bases line up with TRBD2. This CDR3 spans 16 amino acids. The trim removed 3 bases at V and 5 bases at J, leaving 11 bases unmatched. Germline CDR1 reads LNHNV; CDR2 reads YYDKDF (reference sequence). CDR3 sequence: CATSSSRGLAGNEQYF. The CDR3 DNA reads TGTGCCACCAGCAGTTCCCGCGGGCTAGCGGGAAACGAGCAGTACTTC.

This rearrangement joins TRBV6-4 to TRBJ2-1, with D perhaps TRBD1 (5 bases). V was shortened by 3 bases and J by 4 bases, with 10 bases between the two germline ends. This CDR3 is 14 amino acids long. Germline assignment: CDR1 MRHNA and CDR2 SNTAGT. CDR3 in amino acids: CASSEQESYNEQFF. The CDR3 region has the DNA TGTGCCAGCAGTGAACAGGAGTCTTACAATGAGCAGTTCTTC.

The V and J genes are TRBV6-5 and TRBJ2-7; D not resolved. The germline V and J ends were trimmed by 0 bases and 2 bases, with 14 bases remaining between them. CDR1 MNHEY and CDR2 SVGAGI come from the germline V gene. CDR3 length: 16 residues. CDR3 sequence: CASSYSSRVSPYEQYF. In DNA, the CDR3 is TGTGCCAGCAGTTACTCGAGTCGAGTATCTCCCTACGAGCAGTACTTC.

As to this clone: Additional DNA sequences in this sample encode the identical CDR3. In DNA form, the CDR3 reads TGCAGCGTTGGGGGTACTGAAGCTTTCTTT. Amino acids: CSVGGTEAFF. J is TRBJ1-1 and V is TRBV29-1; D is ambiguous. Germline CDR1 reads SQVTM; CDR2 reads ANQGSEA. The ends were cut back, 4 bases at V and 5 bases at J, with 5 bases in the middle. This CDR3 region has 10 residues.

The chain has TRBV2 and TRBJ2-7; D perhaps matches TRBD2 (5 bases). V lost 8 bases and J lost 4, with 15 bases in between. The germline V gene has CDR1 SNHLY and CDR2 FYNNEI. The CDR3 contains 13 residues. CDR3: CASSREVAYEQYF. The CDR3 nucleotides read TGTGCCAGCTCTCGTGAAGTAGCGTACGAGCAGTACTTC.

This chain links TRBV11-2 with TRBJ2-2; no clear D gene. Between the trimmed V and J ends, which lost 5 bases and 3 bases, there was a span of 13 bases. CDR3 length: 15 amino acids. CDR1 and CDR2 (germline): SGHAT, FQNNGV. CDR3 DNA: TGTGCCAGCAGCGCCCTGAGAGATGACACCGGGGAGCTGTTTTTT. It encodes CASSALRDDTGELFF.

V gene TRBV7-9 combines with J gene TRBJ2-7; TRBD2 matches 7 bases. The trim removed 7 bases at V and 4 bases at J, leaving 16 bases unmatched. CDR1 SEHNR and CDR2 FQNEAQ come from the germline V gene (reference sequence). The CDR3 runs 16 residues. The CDR3 DNA reads as TGTGCCAGCATCAACAAAGCTGGGCGGGAGAAGTACGAGCAGTACTTC. It specifies CASINKAGREKYEQYF.

The chain recombines TRBV6-5 with TRBJ2-7, with 7 bases lining up with TRBD2. Trimming removed 6 bases from V and 3 bases from J; junction bases left unmatched: 5. The CDR3 totals 13 residues. Per germline, CDR1 MNHEY and CDR2 SVGAGI. The CDR3 is CASRPSGIYEQYF. The DNA for the CDR3 is TGTGCCAGCAGGCCTAGCGGAATCTACGAGCAGTACTTC.

V is TRBV5-1 and J is TRBJ2-5, with TRBD2 matching 11 bases. This CDR3 contains 19 residues. V was clipped by 4 bases and J by 0 bases; unmatched bases: 14. Germline CDR1 is SGHRS and CDR2 is YFSETQ. The CDR3 coding sequence is TGCGCCAGCAGCCCGTGGACTAGCGGGTTGGGGAAGTACCAAGAGACCCAGTACTTC. Protein sequence: CASSPWTSGLGKYQETQYF.

Comment on this clone: The sample contains more than one DNA sequence encoding this CDR3. The V gene is TRBV28, the J gene TRBJ2-2; D might be TRBD2 (6 bases). Deletions cut 2 bases from V and 4 bases from J, with 8 bases between. The CDR3 has 14 amino acids. Per the germline V gene, CDR1 is MDHEN and CDR2 is SYDVKM. The DNA for the CDR3 is TGTGCCAGCAGTTTAGGGGGGAGCACCGGGGAGCTGTTTTTT. Protein: CASSLGGSTGELFF.

The chain uses TRBV28 and TRBJ2-7; D possibly uses TRBD1 or TRBD2 (5 bases each). CDR3 length: 15 amino acids. From germline, CDR1 is MDHEN and CDR2 SYDVKM. V shed 5 bases and J shed 4 bases, with 18 bases lying between them. CDR3 sequence: CASSGTAAAHYEQYF. The CDR3 DNA is TGTGCCAGCAGTGGGACGGCGGCGGCCCATTACGAGCAGTACTTC.

The chain has TRBV18 and TRBJ2-3; TRBD2 aligns across 9 bases. The germline gives CDR1 KGHSH, CDR2 LQKENI. The junction had 11 bases not matched to a gene; V was cut back by 3 bases and J by 4 bases. The length of the CDR3 is 17 residues. CDR3 amino acids: CASSPLGVAGAPDTQYF. CDR3 sequence (DNA): TGTGCCAGCTCACCTCTTGGGGTAGCGGGAGCCCCAGATACGCAGTATTTT.

The rearrangement uses TRBV15 and TRBJ2-3, with 8 nucleotides matching TRBD1. The length of the CDR3 is 13 residues. Losses at the gene ends were 3 bases for V and 6 bases for J; bases not matched to a gene: 2. Germline V gene lookup returns CDR1 LNHNV and CDR2 YYDKDF (reference sequence). The CDR3, as DNA: TGTGCCACCAGCAGCAGGGGGCTGGATACGCAGTATTTT. This codes for CATSSRGLDTQYF.

The V and J genes are TRBV28 and TRBJ1-2; D remains unclear. This CDR3 is built from 14 residues. V lost 3 bases, J lost 7 bases, and 15 bases lay in between. The V gene's germline CDR1 is MDHEN and CDR2 SYDVKM. As DNA, the CDR3 is TGTGCCAGCAGTTTCCTCAATCCCCCATCTGGCTACACCTTC. Encoded protein: CASSFLNPPSGYTF.

The V and J genes are TRBV4-1 and TRBJ2-1; 7 nucleotides match TRBD2. Germline loops: CDR1 MGHRA, CDR2 YSYEKL. V trimming: 3 bases; J trimming: 0 bases; junction bases outside the gene matches: 5. The CDR3 sequence is 16 residues long. In DNA, the CDR3 is TGCGCCAGCAGCCAGCTTCTAGCGGCCTCCTACAATGAGCAGTTCTTC. Its protein is CASSQLLAASYNEQFF.

This clone was seen once. V gene TRBV6-5 combines with J gene TRBJ2-1; the D is unclear. CDR1 and CDR2 from the germline V gene are MNHEY and SVGAGI. This CDR3 spans 11 amino acids. V was pared by 6 bases and J by 5 bases, with 5 bases between. The chain's CDR3 is CASSGDNEQFF. Written as DNA, the CDR3 is TGTGCCAGCAGCGGAGACAATGAGCAGTTCTTC.

This rearrangement joins TRBV28 to TRBJ2-7; tentative D call: TRBD2 (6 bases). CDR3 length: 15 amino acids. V lost 5 bases and J 3 bases, leaving 17 bases between the germline ends. The germline V gene has CDR1 MDHEN and CDR2 SYDVKM. The CDR3 DNA follows: TGTGCCAGCAGTCCCCAGTTGGGACTTAGCTACGAGCAGTACTTC. This sequence encodes CASSPQLGLSYEQYF. The full variable domain, its missing parts supplied by reference TRBV28 and TRBJ2-7, is DVKVTQSSRYLVKRTGEKVFLECVQDMDHENMFWYRQDPGLGLRLIYFSYDVKMKEKGDIPEGYSVSREKKERFSLILESASTNQTSMYLCASSPQLGLSYEQYFGPGTRLTVT.

The chain employs TRBV28 and TRBJ1-2; TRBD1 aligns across 11 bases. The CDR3 consists of 15 residues. The V segment lost 2 bases and the J segment 8 bases; nucleotides outside the gene matches: 7. Germline CDR1 and CDR2: MDHEN and SYDVKM. CDR3 DNA sequence: TGTGCCAGCAGTTTAGGGGGACAGGGGGGCGAAGGCTACACCTTC. Translation gives CASSLGGQGGEGYTF.

In regard to this clone: In the same sample, other DNA sequences code for this CDR3. The V call is TRBV7-3, the J call TRBJ2-3; D is ambiguous. V was trimmed by 5 bases and J by 0 bases, leaving 9 bases between them. Germline V gives CDR1 SGHTA, CDR2 FQGTGA. The CDR3 loop spans 14 amino acids. The CDR3: CASSLGPSTDTQYF. The CDR3 region has the DNA TGTGCCAGCAGCCTCGGGCCCAGCACAGATACGCAGTATTTT.

V is TRBV29-1 and J is TRBJ2-7; 7 positions agree with TRBD1. The V gene end was trimmed by 5 bases and the J gene end by 1 base; junction bases not matched to a gene: 5. Per the germline V gene, CDR1 is SQVTM and CDR2 is ANQGSEA. The CDR3 contains 13 residues. The CDR3 region is CSVLDRLSYEQYF. CDR3 DNA sequence: TGCAGCGTTCTGGACAGGCTTTCCTACGAGCAGTACTTC.

The J gene is TRBJ1-5, the V gene TRBV6-5; 7 nucleotides agree with TRBD1. This CDR3 has 13 residues. The germline V gene encodes CDR1 MNHEY and CDR2 SVGAGI. V shed 4 bases and J 8 bases; nucleotides not matched to a gene: 5. The CDR3 bases are TGTGCCAGCAGTTCGACAGGGAGGAAGCCCCAGCATTTT. Its protein is CASSSTGRKPQHF.

The rearrangement links TRBV19 to TRBJ1-2, with D hard to call. V lost 5 bases to trimming and J lost 7 bases, with 14 bases between them. The CDR3 extends over 13 amino acids. CDR1 is LNHDA, CDR2 SQIVND, per germline (reference sequence). This CDR3 is CASSPEGQSGYTF. DNA for the CDR3: TGTGCCAGTAGTCCGGAGGGCCAAAGTGGCTACACCTTC.